These T cell receptor beta chains were read from a single sample in a study of graft-versus-host responses after intestinal transplantation. Clones were sequenced by immunoSEQ multiplex PCR, and TCRdb holds only the in-frame ones, with some missing. The table lists tens of thousands of clones, just under 95% of them singletons. Their cognate antigens are unknown. Sequences were derived from unstimulated CD8+ T cells sorted from spleen or lymph node cells, sampled before intestinal transplant. These receptor sequences come from a human donor who received an intestinal transplant. The CDR3 runs from the conserved cysteine through the conserved F or W. Fields, in order: CDR3 protein, CDR3 DNA, J gene, D gene, V gene. A D gene is named only where the DNA matches it firmly.

CDR3 protein: CASIPSGGIYNEQFF
CDR3 DNA: TGTGCCAGCATCCCTAGCGGAGGAATCTACAATGAGCAGTTCTTC
J gene: TRBJ2-1
D gene: TRBD2
V gene: TRBV2

CDR3 protein: CASSDRDKGSETQYF
CDR3 DNA: TGTGCCAGCAGCGACCGGGACAAAGGTTCGGAGACCCAGTACTTC
J gene: TRBJ2-5
D gene: -
V gene: TRBV11-3

CDR3 protein: CASSFSGTGGFGANVLTF
CDR3 DNA: TGTGCCAGCAGTTTCTCCGGGACAGGGGGTTTTGGGGCCAACGTCCTGACTTTC
J gene: TRBJ2-6
D gene: TRBD1
V gene: TRBV27

CDR3 protein: CASSLSRRAKRGYTF
CDR3 DNA: TGTGCCAGCAGTTTATCGAGGCGGGCGAAGAGAGGCTACACCTTC
J gene: TRBJ1-2
D gene: -
V gene: TRBV27

CDR3 protein: CASTGQHMSSYNSPLHF
CDR3 DNA: TGTGCCAGTACGGGACAGCACATGAGCTCCTATAATTCACCCCTCCACTTT
J gene: TRBJ1-6
D gene: TRBD1
V gene: TRBV19

CDR3 protein: CASSEGQSTDTQYF
CDR3 DNA: TGTGCCAGCAGTGAGGGACAGAGCACAGATACGCAGTATTTT
J gene: TRBJ2-3
D gene: TRBD1
V gene: TRBV6-4

CDR3 protein: CASRTGGNRYNEQFF
CDR3 DNA: TGTGCCAGCAGGACGGGGGGGAACCGCTACAATGAGCAGTTCTTC
J gene: TRBJ2-1
D gene: TRBD2
V gene: TRBV27

CDR3 protein: CSVDGGPYEAFF
CDR3 DNA: TGCAGCGTTGACGGGGGGCCATATGAAGCTTTCTTT
J gene: TRBJ1-1
D gene: -
V gene: TRBV29-1

CDR3 protein: CASSQETTNEQFF
CDR3 DNA: TGTGCCAGCAGCCAAGAGACTACCAATGAGCAGTTCTTC
J gene: TRBJ2-1
D gene: -
V gene: TRBV4-2

CDR3 protein: CASRYSGSSYNEQFF
CDR3 DNA: TGTGCCAGCAGATATTCTGGGAGCTCCTACAATGAGCAGTTCTTC
J gene: TRBJ2-1
D gene: -
V gene: TRBV27

CDR3 protein: CASSLLANTDTQYF
CDR3 DNA: TGCGCCAGCAGTTTACTAGCGAACACAGATACGCAGTATTTT
J gene: TRBJ2-3
D gene: TRBD2
V gene: TRBV5-1

CDR3 protein: CASSLSRMPTSGRFEDEQFF
CDR3 DNA: TGTGCCAGCAGTTTAAGCCGAATGCCGACTAGCGGGAGGTTCGAGGATGAGCAGTTCTTC
J gene: TRBJ2-1
D gene: TRBD2
V gene: TRBV27

CDR3 protein: CAWSLTGTGDGYTF
CDR3 DNA: TGTGCCTGGAGTTTAACCGGGACAGGCGATGGCTACACCTTC
J gene: TRBJ1-2
D gene: TRBD1
V gene: TRBV30

CDR3 protein: CASSPQGAPLYEQYF
CDR3 DNA: TGTGCCAGCAGTCCACAGGGAGCCCCTCTCTACGAGCAGTACTTC
J gene: TRBJ2-7
D gene: -
V gene: TRBV6-5

CDR3 protein: CAWSDGTGGLYSNQPQHF
CDR3 DNA: TGTGCCTGGAGCGACGGGACAGGGGGGCTATATAGCAATCAGCCCCAGCATTTT
J gene: TRBJ1-5
D gene: TRBD1
V gene: TRBV30